The rows below give T cell receptor beta chains drawn from one sample of a study of blood T cell repertoires in COVID-19. The protocol was immunoSEQ multiplex PCR, while the TCRdb copy is restricted to in-frame clones and leaves out a portion. This table holds 340,000 or so clones, around 87% found once. Material: peripheral blood. These TCRs come from a man in his fifties or sixties with active or convalescent COVID-19. Each CDR3 is given with its conserved first and last residue. A D gene is named only where the DNA matches it firmly. Only some rows state a clone size, as once, few, many or a class for expanded clones.

d_call	clone_size	v_call	j_call	cdr3_nt	cdr3_aa
.	.	TRBV19	TRBJ1-2	TGTGCCAGTAGTCCTAGACAGCTCTATGGCTACACCTTC	CASSPRQLYGYTF
.	few	TRBV28	TRBJ1-2	TGTGCCAGCAGGACGTCGAGGGACTATGGCTACACCTTC	CASRTSRDYGYTF
TRBD1	.	TRBV24-1	TRBJ1-2	TGTGCCACCCAAGACAGGGGATATGGCTACACCTTC	CATQDRGYGYTF
TRBD1	.	TRBV7-9	TRBJ1-1	TGTGCCAGCAGCTTAGCCGACAGGGAAAGAGAAGGAGCTTTCTTT	CASSLADREREGAFF
.	.	TRBV6-4	TRBJ2-3	TGTGCCAGCAGTGACTGGCCAGGGATAGATACGCAGTATTTT	CASSDWPGIDTQYF
TRBD2	once	TRBV9	TRBJ2-3	TGTGCCAGCAGCCCCGAACCCCTAGCGGGTCCCACAGATACGCAGTATTTT	CASSPEPLAGPTDTQYF
.	.	TRBV7-3	TRBJ2-5	TGTGCCAGCAGCTCAGGGTCATGGCAAGAGACCCAGTACTTC	CASSSGSWQETQYF
.	.	TRBV11-1	TRBJ2-5	TGTGCCAGCAGCAACCTAGGGAGCGGGCGAGAGACCCAGTACTTC	CASSNLGSGRETQYF
TRBD1	.	TRBV3-1/TRBV3-2	TRBJ1-5	TGTGCCAGCAGCCAGAGGACAGGATCATATCAGCCCCAGCATTTT	CASSQRTGSYQPQHF
TRBD2	.	TRBV28	TRBJ2-3	TGTGCCAGCAGCCCCCCGAGCGGGGGCCGGGCAGATACGCAGTATTTT	CASSPPSGGRADTQYF
TRBD1	.	TRBV5-4	TRBJ2-1	TGTGCCAGCAGCCCGGGGACAGGGTCGGTCGGTCTATCCTACAATGAGCAGTTCTTC	CASSPGTGSVGLSYNEQFF
TRBD1	.	TRBV24-1	TRBJ2-7	TGTGCCACCAGTCAGCCGGGACAGGGGGCGGGCTACGAGCAGTACTTC	CATSQPGQGAGYEQYF
.	few	TRBV28	TRBJ1-1	TGTGCCAGCGGAGGGACGACCAAAGTCGCTGAAGCTTTCTTT	CASGGTTKVAEAFF
.	.	TRBV7-7	TRBJ1-3	TGTGCTAGCAGCTTACGGCAGGGGCCTGGAAACACCATATATTTT	CASSLRQGPGNTIYF
.	.	TRBV6-1	TRBJ1-3	TGTGCCAGCAGTGAATATGGCCGGCCGTATAGGGACGGGAGCTCTGGAAACACCATATATTTT	CASSEYGRPYRDGSSGNTIYF
.	.	TRBV7-8	TRBJ2-7	TGTGCCAGCAGCTTAGGACAGATGAGCTCCTACGAGCAGTACTTC	CASSLGQMSSYEQYF
.	.	TRBV6-5	TRBJ1-4	TGTGCCAGCAGTCGGGGGGGTAATGAAAAACTGTTTTTT	CASSRGGNEKLFF
.	.	TRBV9	TRBJ2-3	TGTGCCAGCACCCCATCCCCGGGTGGGGATACGCAGTATTTT	CASTPSPGGDTQYF
.	.	TRBV5-1	TRBJ1-6	TGCGCCAGCAGCTTGGTGCCAGGGACTAATAATTCACCCCTCCACTTT	CASSLVPGTNNSPLHF
.	.	TRBV9	TRBJ2-7	TGTGCCAGCAGCGTAGAGGGGCAAGGCGAGCAGTACTTC	CASSVEGQGEQYF
.	.	TRBV7-2	TRBJ1-3	TGTGCCAGCAGCTTAGTGTACGGGGCTGGAAACACCATATATTTT	CASSLVYGAGNTIYF
TRBD2	.	TRBV7-2	TRBJ2-1	TGTGCCAGCAGCCCCAGACTAGCGGGGGGGAATGAGCAGTTCTTC	CASSPRLAGGNEQFF
TRBD1	.	TRBV2	TRBJ2-3	TGTGCCAGCAGTGCCCGAGGACAGGGACCACACACAGATACGCAGTATTTT	CASSARGQGPHTDTQYF
TRBD2	.	TRBV6-5	TRBJ2-7	TGTGCCAGCAGTTTCACTAGCGGGGGGATGTACGAGCAGTACTTC	CASSFTSGGMYEQYF
TRBD1	.	TRBV6-2/TRBV6-3	TRBJ2-6	TGTGCCAGCAGTTACTCCTCCGGGACAGTTATTATTGGGGCCAACGTCCTGACTTTC	CASSYSSGTVIIGANVLTF
.	.	TRBV5-6	TRBJ2-2	TGTGCCAGCAGCTTGCTAGGGGAGAACACCGGGGAGCTGTTTTTT	CASSLLGENTGELFF
.	.	TRBV3-1/TRBV3-2	TRBJ1-4	TGTGCCAGCAGCCAAGATGGCGGGGAAAAACTGTTTTTT	CASSQDGGEKLFF
TRBD1	.	TRBV30	TRBJ1-2	TGTGCCTGGGATAAACGACAGGGTAGAGGCTACACCTTC	CAWDKRQGRGYTF
.	.	TRBV16	TRBJ2-3	TGTGCCAGCAGCCAATCAGCTACAGATACGCAGTATTTT	CASSQSATDTQYF
TRBD2	.	TRBV6-2/TRBV6-3	TRBJ2-1	TGTGCCAGCACCCCGACGGGGGGGCTGTGGGAGCAGTTCTTC	CASTPTGGLWEQFF
TRBD2	.	TRBV5-6	TRBJ2-7	TGTGCCAGTGGGAGGGACTCCTACGAGCAGTACTTC	CASGRDSYEQYF
TRBD1	.	TRBV15	TRBJ1-2	TGTGCCACCAGCAGACAGGGACAGGTGGAGGGGGGCTACACCTTC	CATSRQGQVEGGYTF
.	.	TRBV19	TRBJ2-1	TGTGCCAGTAGTCCGCGAAGGGCCAGGGAAAGGAATGAGCAGTTCTTC	CASSPRRARERNEQFF
.	.	TRBV10-2	TRBJ2-4	TGCGCCAGCAGTGAGTCGCAACTACTTGCTAATCAGTACTTC	CASSESQLLANQYF
TRBD1	.	TRBV25-1	TRBJ2-1	TGTGCCAGCAGTGAATCGGGGGACAGGACCCGAGGTGAGCAGTTCTTC	CASSESGDRTRGEQFF
.	few	TRBV4-2	TRBJ2-7	TGTGCCAGCAGCCAAGTGGGGAGAGACCCCTACGAGCAGTACTTC	CASSQVGRDPYEQYF
.	.	TRBV6-6	TRBJ2-3	TGTGCCAGCAGATTGAGCTCTAGCACAGATACGCAGTATTTT	CASRLSSSTDTQYF
.	.	TRBV5-5	TRBJ2-7	TGTGCCAGCAGCACGGGACAAATTGGCTACGAGCAGTACTTC	CASSTGQIGYEQYF
.	.	TRBV29-1	TRBJ1-2	TGCAGCGTTGACCTGGGGGGACGCCAAGGCTTC	CSVDLGGRQGF
.	.	TRBV2	TRBJ2-7	TGTGCCAGCAGCGAAACCCCCTTAGCCTCCTACGAGCAGTACTTC	CASSETPLASYEQYF
TRBD2	.	TRBV19	TRBJ2-3	TGTGCCAGTAGTATAGATTACGGGGGACTAGCGGGATCCACAGATACGCAGTATTTT	CASSIDYGGLAGSTDTQYF
TRBD1	.	TRBV30	TRBJ2-5	TGTGCCTGGAGCCCGGACAGGGAGACCCAGTACTTC	CAWSPDRETQYF
.	.	TRBV29-1	TRBJ2-3	TGCAGCGTTGGCCCCCGGGGGAATGATGATACGCAGTATTTT	CSVGPRGNDDTQYF
.	.	TRBV28	TRBJ1-5	TGTGCCAGCAGTTCCTATAGCAATCAGCCCCAGCATTTT	CASSSYSNQPQHF
TRBD1	.	TRBV7-2	TRBJ1-5	TGTGCCAGCAGCTTAGACGGTCGGACAGGCCGAGGTCTGCCCCAGCATTTT	CASSLDGRTGRGLPQHF
.	.	TRBV28	TRBJ2-7	TGTGCCAGCAGTACCACAGGGTCCTACGAGCAGTACTTC	CASSTTGSYEQYF
.	.	TRBV28	TRBJ1-6	TGTGCCAGCGGAGGTAATTCACCCCTCCACTTT	CASGGNSPLHF
.	.	TRBV28	TRBJ1-1	TGTGCCAGCAGTTTCCCCGGGGGGCAGTTGAACACTGAAGCTTTCTTT	CASSFPGGQLNTEAFF
.	.	TRBV6-5	TRBJ1-5	TGTGCCAGCAGTTACTCGGGGCAGGGACAACAGCCCCAGCATTTT	CASSYSGQGQQPQHF
.	.	TRBV27	TRBJ1-1	TGTGCCAGCAGTTTATCAAGCGGAGTGAACACTGAAGCTTTCTTT	CASSLSSGVNTEAFF
TRBD1	once	TRBV16	TRBJ1-2	TGTGCCAGCAGCCAATCGAGGACAGGGTATGGCACCTTC	CASSQSRTGYGTF
.	.	TRBV9	TRBJ2-1	TGTGCCAGCAGCGTAGTCCCTGCGGGATGGGGCTACAATGAGCAGTTCTTC	CASSVVPAGWGYNEQFF
.	once	TRBV21-1	TRBJ2-1	TGTGCCAGCAGCATCGGTCGTCGGCGGTTCTGTGAGCAGTTCTTC	CASSIGRRRFCEQFF